The entry below describes one TCR beta chain. Its specificity is not known. These data belong to a study of cytomegalovirus exposure and HLA in healthy donors. The CDR3 loop spans 16 amino acids. From germline, CDR1 is SGHKS and CDR2 YYEKEE (reference sequence). Trimming left V 0 bases short and J 4 bases short, with 14 bases between. Use of 60 Vbeta and 13 Jbeta primers characterized the PCR. The authors' processing: A later analysis tallied 80 million or so unique TCR beta chains, 10 million to 12 million of them shared. The repertoire was sequenced with immunoSEQ multiplex PCR; TCRdb's copy has only in-frame clones and lacks some. V and J calls plus clone size are reproduced from that table; the DNA served to infer D and trimming. The table lists 100,000 to 150,000 clones, approximately 80% of them singletons. Study-wide findings and caveats: More clonal expansion characterized HLA-associated TCR beta chains than equally common others in a later analysis. Among TCR beta chains, those listed as cytomegalovirus-associated numbered over 150. Most CMV-associated TCR beta chains were later found to appear HLA-restricted.

The receptor comes from a male donor in good health and CMV-seropositive. The rearrangement joins TRBV5-5 to TRBJ1-3, with a weak D call TRBD1 (5 bases). Material: PBMCs. CDR3 in amino acids: CASSLEGDLRGNTIYF. The CDR3 nucleotides read TGTGCCAGCAGCTTGGAAGGGGATCTAAGAGGAAACACCATATATTTT.